This is a list of T cell receptor beta chains from one sample in a study of T cell responses to AZD1222 COVID-19 vaccine. TCRdb keeps only in-frame clones here, not all; method: immunoSEQ multiplex PCR. The table includes approximately 94,000 clones, more than 75% detected once. The sample was peripheral blood, taken on day 0 of AZD1222 vaccination. These receptors all stem from an adult in good health. The CDR3 runs from the conserved cysteine through the conserved F or W. The order of the fields is J gene, clone size, D gene, V gene, CDR3 DNA, CDR3 protein. The D gene is left open where the match is weak. Clone size is stated in some rows and not others, as once, few, many or a class when expanded.

>TRBJ1-1|few|.|TRBV9
TGTGCCAGCAGCGTAGACTCTGGGGGGACTGAAGCTTTCTTT
CASSVDSGGTEAFF
>TRBJ2-1|.|.|TRBV6-2/TRBV6-3
TGTGCCAGCAGTCCCAGGCTGAATGAGCAGTTCTTC
CASSPRLNEQFF
>TRBJ2-7|few|.|TRBV9
TGTGCCAGCAGTGGGACGGAATCCTACGAGCAGTACTTC
CASSGTESYEQYF
>TRBJ2-7|once|TRBD1|TRBV18
TGTGCCAGCTCACCGTTCTCGACAGGGTCGAACGAGCAGTACTTC
CASSPFSTGSNEQYF
>TRBJ2-5|.|.|TRBV13
TGTGCCAGCTCGGGGCCTAGCGTACAAGAGACCCAGTACTTC
CASSGPSVQETQYF
>TRBJ1-1|.|.|TRBV9
TGTGCCAGCAGCTCAACGCTGCACAGAGACACTGAAGCTTTCTTT
CASSSTLHRDTEAFF
>TRBJ1-2|.|.|TRBV5-6
TGTGCCAGCAGCTTGGATAGCTATGGCTACACCTTC
CASSLDSYGYTF
>TRBJ2-5|.|TRBD2|TRBV27
TGTGCCAGCAGACTAGGGACTAGCGGGAGTCTTTTCGACGAGACCCAGTACTTC
CASRLGTSGSLFDETQYF
>TRBJ1-6|.|.|TRBV5-1
TGCGCCAGCAGCTTGTTAGTGCGCGCAGAGGGACAATCACCCCTCCACTTT
CASSLLVRAEGQSPLHF
>TRBJ2-7|.|.|TRBV19
TGTGCCAGTAGCGAGGGAAAGGGCCTTTCCTACGAGCAGTACTTC
CASSEGKGLSYEQYF
>TRBJ2-7|.|.|TRBV27
TGTGCCAGCAGCGCCGGGGGACCCTACGAGCAGTACTTC
CASSAGGPYEQYF
>TRBJ2-7|.|.|TRBV4-2
TGTGCCAGCAGCCAAGCCCCAGGTGGCGGGACGAAGGCCTACGAGCAGTACTTC
CASSQAPGGGTKAYEQYF
>TRBJ1-1|.|.|TRBV5-1
TGCGCCAGCGCGTTTGGGGGAAACACTGAAGCTTTCTTT
CASAFGGNTEAFF
>TRBJ1-1|.|.|TRBV4-1
TGCGCCAGCAGCCATCCCCACGGGGGCACTGAAGCTTTCTTT
CASSHPHGGTEAFF
>TRBJ1-1|.|.|TRBV11-2
TGTGCCAGCAGCTTAGATGGACATAGTGAAGCTTTCTTT
CASSLDGHSEAFF
>TRBJ1-5|.|.|TRBV9
TGTGCCAGCAGCTCTTGGCCCCAGCATTTT
CASSSWPQHF
>TRBJ2-7|.|.|TRBV2
TGTGCCAGCACCGGCAGCTTGCTCTCCTACGAGCAGTACTTC
CASTGSLLSYEQYF
>TRBJ1-2|once|TRBD1|TRBV18
TGTGCCAGCTCACAACTTGACAGGGGGCAGGGCTATGGCTACACCTTC
CASSQLDRGQGYGYTF
>TRBJ2-3|.|.|TRBV7-9
TGTGCCAGCAGCTTATGGAGTACGGATACGCAGTATTTT
CASSLWSTDTQYF
>TRBJ1-1|.|.|TRBV18
TGTGCCAGCTCTACAACGGGGGCGGACACTGAAGCTTTCTTT
CASSTTGADTEAFF
>TRBJ1-2|.|.|TRBV7-9
TGTGCCAGCAGCTCCGACGGAGGTTATAACTATGGCTACACCTTC
CASSSDGGYNYGYTF
>TRBJ2-7|.|.|TRBV6-6
TGTGCCAGCAGTTACGGGATGGGCTCCTACGAGCAGTACTTC
CASSYGMGSYEQYF
>TRBJ1-1|.|.|TRBV7-3
TGTGCCAGCAGCTTAACGGGGGCAGTGAACACTGAAGCTTTCTTT
CASSLTGAVNTEAFF
>TRBJ2-1|.|TRBD1|TRBV11-3
TGTGCCAGCAGCCGCGACAGGGGGCTCAGTTATTACAATGAGCAGTTCTTC
CASSRDRGLSYYNEQFF
>TRBJ1-1|.|.|TRBV2
TGTGCCAGCAGTGAAAGGGGTTTGAACACTGAAGCTTTCTTT
CASSERGLNTEAFF
>TRBJ2-5|.|.|TRBV25-1
TGTGCCAGCAGTGACCCGACAGTAGTCGAGACCCAGTACTTC
CASSDPTVVETQYF
>TRBJ1-6|.|.|TRBV19
TGTGCCAGTAGTATTTTGACAGCCTATAATTCACCCCTCCACTTT
CASSILTAYNSPLHF
>TRBJ1-5|.|.|TRBV12-3/TRBV12-4
TGTGCCAGCAGTTTAGGGTTTCCACAGCCCCAGCATTTT
CASSLGFPQPQHF
>TRBJ1-1|.|TRBD1|TRBV5-8
TGTGCCAGCAGCCCGGACAGGGCAATAGACACTGAAGCTTTCTTT
CASSPDRAIDTEAFF
>TRBJ2-7|.|.|TRBV10-3
TGTGCCATCAGTGATGTTTCAGGGATCGGGACACGGTTCTACGAGCAGTACTTC
CAISDVSGIGTRFYEQYF
>TRBJ1-6|.|.|TRBV7-3
TGTGCCAGCAGCGGTTCATCGAATTCACCCCTCCACTTT
CASSGSSNSPLHF
>TRBJ2-6|few|.|TRBV6-4
TGTGCCAGCAGTGAGGAGAGCTCTGGGGCCAACGTCCTGACTTTC
CASSEESSGANVLTF